The rows below give T cell receptor beta chains drawn from one sample of a study of CD8 T cells in Susac syndrome. TCRdb re-analysed the immunoSEQ multiplex PCR reads in MiXCR, keeping a single row per CDR3 protein. Found here are under 200,000 distinct CDR3 sequences, just under 95% of them singletons; the top ten hold about 0.13%. Sequences were obtained from CD4+ T cells from PBMCs. Receptors originate from a human donor in good health. Both conserved end residues are trimmed from each CDR3. D genes are given only for firm matches. Some rows mark clone size as missing; the rest say once, few, many or name a class of expanded clone.

J,size,V,D,CDR3
TRBJ2-5,-,TRBV3-1,TRBD1,ASSPRDREETQY
TRBJ1-1,-,TRBV29-1,-,SVVRGRGEAF
TRBJ1-4,-,TRBV20-1,-,SARDGTGREEKLF
TRBJ2-1,-,TRBV6-5,-,ASSYQGGQF
TRBJ2-5,once,TRBV7-2,-,ASRPPRTYQETQY
TRBJ2-3,-,TRBV29-1,-,SVAGTSRVPDTQY
TRBJ2-3,-,TRBV6-6,-,ASSYSRGADTQY
TRBJ2-1,-,TRBV18,TRBD2,ASSPQAGGVYNEQF
TRBJ2-5,-,TRBV20-1,-,SARRRQETQY
TRBJ2-1,-,TRBV7-3,TRBD1,ASSQRGPGQGKNEQF
TRBJ1-5,-,TRBV3-1,-,ASTLDQPQH
TRBJ2-7,-,TRBV12-3/TRBV12-4,TRBD2,ASEAGGGPRTYEQY
TRBJ1-6,once,TRBV20-1,-,SARRDTNSPLH
TRBJ2-3,-,TRBV9,-,ASSVGAGRTDTQY
TRBJ1-2,-,TRBV20-1,TRBD1,SATQTQGVDGYT
TRBJ1-2,-,TRBV12-3/TRBV12-4,TRBD1,ASSLSPGQGYGYT
TRBJ2-1,-,TRBV20-1,-,SYSRTLSGGEQF
TRBJ2-5,-,TRBV29-1,-,SGVGGRLETQY
TRBJ2-7,-,TRBV10-3,-,AITRDTLYEQY
TRBJ2-6,-,TRBV7-2,-,AHPTGSSGANVLT
TRBJ2-2,-,TRBV4-2,-,ASSRTRDWTNTGELF
TRBJ2-7,-,TRBV3-1,-,ASSQVWGRSSYEQY
TRBJ2-5,once,TRBV20-1,TRBD2,SVQTSGKGTQY
TRBJ1-1,-,TRBV6-2/TRBV6-3,-,ASMYPGRTEAF
TRBJ2-2,-,TRBV28,-,ASRPAGRNTGELF
TRBJ1-5,-,TRBV23-1,-,ASSQSDREINQPQH
TRBJ2-1,-,TRBV27,-,ASRPGDSYEQF
TRBJ2-1,once,TRBV6-2/TRBV6-3,TRBD2,ATTSGGYNEQF
TRBJ1-5,-,TRBV10-3,-,AIASVGSNQPQH
TRBJ2-1,-,TRBV24-1,TRBD1,ATSDPGTGYNEQF
TRBJ2-1,-,TRBV20-1,TRBD2,SARRTSGGNNEQF
TRBJ1-2,once,TRBV19,TRBD1,ASTGQGEGGYT